This T cell receptor beta chain was recovered during a study of CD8+ T cells in alopecia areata. The germline V gene encodes CDR1 LNHNV and CDR2 YYDKDF (reference sequence). The CDR3 consists of 15 residues. V shed 5 bases, J shed 1 base, and the junction held 5 bases outside the gene matches. Notes on the study in general: Expanded CD8+ clones among the top 100, as well as scalp clonality, were significantly decreased by tofacitinib. Greater clonality was observed in lesional scalp samples, especially alopecia totalis/universalis, versus normal scalp. Mice showed clearer TCR sharing than patients did, a gap that was possibly HLA-related.

Notes on this clone: The antigen is unknown.

Extraction and reverse transcription of RNA yielded cDNA as the sequencing template. TCRdb's copy holds only in-frame clones and misses some; the assay was immunoSEQ multiplex PCR. Among tens of thousands of clones, around two thirds were seen once, and the ten largest hold 23%. The treatment is: oral pan-JAK inhibitor, 5-10 mg twice daily. Sorting separated CD4+ and CD8+ T cells out of PBMCs. The material was CD8+ T cells sorted from blood, obtained at week 24, from a patient treated with tofacitinib. The chain couples TRBV15 to TRBJ2-1; 7 positions agree with TRBD2. The TCR comes from a human donor with alopecia areata. CDR3 loop: CATSVLASSYNEQFF. CDR3 nucleotides: TGTGCCACCAGCGTACTAGCGTCATCCTACAATGAGCAGTTCTTC.